Listed below are T cell receptor beta chains from one sample, sequenced in a study of regulatory T cells in long-lasting Graves disease. Using its own MiXCR run on the multiplex PCR reads, TCRdb lists one record per CDR3 protein. The sample has roughly 430,000 distinct CDR3 sequences, over 20% seen once; the top ten hold about 13%. Sequencing used peripheral blood mononuclear cells (PBMCs), obtained when the disease was refractory, from a patient treated with antithyroid drugs. The receptors come from a female donor with Graves disease. CDR3s include the opening cysteine and the closing phenylalanine or tryptophan. The D gene is left open where the match is weak. Clone size is given for some rows only: seen once, a few or many times, or a class if the clone is expanded.

TGCAGCGTTGATGCAGGGGACCCGTACCAAGAGACCCAGTACTTC	CSVDAGDPYQETQYF	few	TRBV29-1	TRBJ2-5	-
TGTGCCAGCAGTGAAGCAGAGACAGGGTTCTATGGCTACACCTTC	CASSEAETGFYGYTF	-	TRBV6-1	TRBJ1-2	TRBD1
TGTGCCAGCAGCCAATCTCACGGATACGAGCAGTACTTC	CASSQSHGYEQYF	few	TRBV14	TRBJ2-7	-
TGTGCCAGCAGCCAGTCGGGCGGGTTAGAGACCCAGTACTTC	CASSQSGGLETQYF	many	TRBV3-1	TRBJ2-5	-
TGCGCCAGCAGAGACGACAGGGCTGGGGCCAACGTCCTGACTTTC	CASRDDRAGANVLTF	many	TRBV5-1	TRBJ2-6	TRBD1
TGTGCCAGCTGTCATCCGAGGACAGGCTACAATGAGCAGTTCTTC	CASCHPRTGYNEQFF	-	TRBV2	TRBJ2-1	TRBD1
TGTGCCAGCAGCTTGGTTATAGTCACCAAGGGCCTGGGCGGGGAGCTGTTTTTT	CASSLVIVTKGLGGELFF	-	TRBV5-5	TRBJ2-2	-
TGTGCCAGCAGCCAGCCCGGGACTAGCGGACTCTACGAGCAGTACTTC	CASSQPGTSGLYEQYF	many	TRBV28	TRBJ2-7	TRBD2
TGTGCCAGCCAAACCGGGAGCTCTGGGGCCAACGTCCTGACTTTC	CASQTGSSGANVLTF	few	TRBV19	TRBJ2-6	-
TGCGCCAGCAGCTTGGCCGCAGGGTTGGGATCACAAGAGACCCAGTACTTC	CASSLAAGLGSQETQYF	few	TRBV5-1	TRBJ2-5	-
TGTGCCAGCAACCAGGGGGAAGTTGGAAACACCATATATTTT	CASNQGEVGNTIYF	many	TRBV2	TRBJ1-3	TRBD1
TGTGCCAGCAGTTTATCCGAGAGGGGGACAGCTAACTATGGCTACACCTTC	CASSLSERGTANYGYTF	many	TRBV27	TRBJ1-2	TRBD1
TGTGCCAGCAGCCAACCATTATCTAGCGGGAGTCACGGAAACATTCAGTACTTC	CASSQPLSSGSHGNIQYF	many	TRBV2	TRBJ2-4	TRBD2
TGTGCCAGCAGTTTCCCCAGGGGGGGTGTGGAGCAGTACTTC	CASSFPRGGVEQYF	many	TRBV28	TRBJ2-7	-
TGTGCCAGCAGTTACTCAAGGGCGAACACTGAAGCTTTCTTT	CASSYSRANTEAFF	many	TRBV6-2/TRBV6-3	TRBJ1-1	-
TGCAGCGTTGAATCCCCAGGAGACGAGCAGTACTTC	CSVESPGDEQYF	many	TRBV29-1	TRBJ2-7	-
TGCAGTGCTCGGAGACAGGGAGTCAACGAGCAGTACTTC	CSARRQGVNEQYF	many	TRBV20-1	TRBJ2-7	TRBD1
TGTGCCAGCAGTCGACTAGCGGGAGACACCGAGCAGTACTTC	CASSRLAGDTEQYF	many	TRBV12-3/TRBV12-4	TRBJ2-7	TRBD2
TGTGCCAGCAGCGAGGGGACTTTAACCGGCGAGCAGTACTTC	CASSEGTLTGEQYF	-	TRBV9	TRBJ2-7	-
TGTGCCAGCAGTGAAAGTCCCAGGGAAGAGGAAAAACTGTTTTTT	CASSESPREEEKLFF	many	TRBV2	TRBJ1-4	-
TGTGCCTGGAGTGTACGTTCAGGGTGGGGCACCGGGGAGCTGTTTTTT	CAWSVRSGWGTGELFF	many	TRBV30	TRBJ2-2	-
TGTGCCAGCAGCTTTACTAGCGGGTACCAAGAGACCCAGTACTTC	CASSFTSGYQETQYF	many	TRBV7-9	TRBJ2-5	TRBD2
TGTGCCAGCAGCCAAGATGCTAGCGGGACCAACGGGGGGGAGACCCAGTACTTC	CASSQDASGTNGGETQYF	few	TRBV4-2	TRBJ2-5	TRBD2
TGTGCCATCAGAACGGGAAGTCCAGATACGCAGTATTTT	CAIRTGSPDTQYF	once	TRBV10-3	TRBJ2-3	-
TGTGCCAGCAGCGTGACAGGGGGCTCCTACGAGCAGTACTTC	CASSVTGGSYEQYF	many	TRBV7-3	TRBJ2-7	TRBD1
TGTGCCAGCAGTGGGACCGCCAGGTTAAATTCACCCCTCCACTTT	CASSGTARLNSPLHF	-	TRBV6-1	TRBJ1-6	-
TGTGCCAGCAGTTTATGGCAGGGGGGGCAGCCCCAGCATTTT	CASSLWQGGQPQHF	many	TRBV28	TRBJ1-5	TRBD1
TGTGCCAGTAGTATAGCTGGGACAGGGGGCGACAATCAGCCCCAGCATTTT	CASSIAGTGGDNQPQHF	many	TRBV19	TRBJ1-5	TRBD1
TGTGCCAGCGCCGGTAGCGGCTACAATGAGCAGTTCTTC	CASAGSGYNEQFF	-	TRBV28	TRBJ2-1	-
TGTGCCAGCAGCTTGGGGTTCCGGGACAATGTCATGAACACTGAAGCTTTCTTT	CASSLGFRDNVMNTEAFF	-	TRBV5-8	TRBJ1-1	-
TGCAGTGCCAAGGGCACGAACACCGGGGAGCTGTTTTTT	CSAKGTNTGELFF	few	TRBV20-1	TRBJ2-2	-
TGTGCCAGCGGGCGGGAGGGCCCAAACACCGGGGAGCTGTTTTTT	CASGREGPNTGELFF	-	TRBV5-6	TRBJ2-2	TRBD2
TGTGCCAGCAGTTTCCCCTTATCCGGAGCGGACCGCACAGATACGCAGTATTTT	CASSFPLSGADRTDTQYF	many	TRBV28	TRBJ2-3	-
TGTGCCTGGGGACAGGTATCCTACGAGCAGTACTTC	CAWGQVSYEQYF	-	TRBV30	TRBJ2-7	TRBD1
TGTGCCAGCAGTGAAGGACAAGGCCCCTCCTACGAGCAGTACTTC	CASSEGQGPSYEQYF	few	TRBV6-1	TRBJ2-7	-
TGTGCCAGCAGCTTAACGTGGCAGGGAGCGGTCCAGCCCCAGCATTTT	CASSLTWQGAVQPQHF	few	TRBV2	TRBJ1-5	-
TGTGCCAGCAGCATGGACCAAGGGATCGACGAGCAGTACTTC	CASSMDQGIDEQYF	many	TRBV11-2	TRBJ2-7	-
TGTGCCATATCTTCGGGACAGGGAGACACTGAAGCTTTCTTT	CAISSGQGDTEAFF	many	TRBV10-3	TRBJ1-1	TRBD1
TGTGCCAGCAGTCCCCGGGGAGTACAGTTCTTC	CASSPRGVQFF	few	TRBV28	TRBJ2-1	-
TGTGCCAGCGGACAGGGAATATCTACCGGGGAGCTGTTTTTT	CASGQGISTGELFF	many	TRBV12-3/TRBV12-4	TRBJ2-2	TRBD1
TGTGCCAGCAGCCTAGATGGGGTTTGGGGGGAGCAGTTCTTC	CASSLDGVWGEQFF	-	TRBV3-1	TRBJ2-1	-
TGTGCCAGCGCCCGCAGGGGGTACGAGACCCAGTACTTC	CASARRGYETQYF	many	TRBV6-1	TRBJ2-5	TRBD1
TGCAGTGCTAGAGTCCGCGGAGGCCCCTACGAGCAGTACTTC	CSARVRGGPYEQYF	few	TRBV20-1	TRBJ2-7	-
TGTGCCAGCAGTGAAGAGGAGGGACGGTGGGGCACTGAAGCTTTCTTT	CASSEEEGRWGTEAFF	-	TRBV6-1	TRBJ1-1	-
TGTGCCACCAGCACTGGGACAGGGGTAGAGACCCAGTACTTC	CATSTGTGVETQYF	-	TRBV15	TRBJ2-5	TRBD1
TGTGCCAGTAGCCCGGAAATACAGGGGAACACTGAAGCTTTCTTT	CASSPEIQGNTEAFF	many	TRBV19	TRBJ1-1	-
TGCGCCAGCAGCACATACAGAGACTACGAGCAGTACTTC	CASSTYRDYEQYF	many	TRBV5-1	TRBJ2-7	-
TGTGCCAGCAGCCAAGAGATAGCGGCACAAGAGACCCAGTACTTC	CASSQEIAAQETQYF	many	TRBV3-1	TRBJ2-5	-
TGTGCCAGCAGCGATCCCGACCGGGCCCTTGGATACGAGCAGTACTTC	CASSDPDRALGYEQYF	-	TRBV7-2	TRBJ2-7	-
TGTGCCAGCAGCCGACAGGGCCCAATAATGAACACTGAAGCTTTCTTT	CASSRQGPIMNTEAFF	many	TRBV12-3/TRBV12-4	TRBJ1-1	TRBD1
TGTGCCAGCGCCGGACAGCCGAAATACTCTGGGGCCAACGTCCTGACTTTC	CASAGQPKYSGANVLTF	-	TRBV18	TRBJ2-6	-
TGTGCCAGCAGCCTCGGGACAGGGACCACCGGGGAGCTGTTTTTT	CASSLGTGTTGELFF	many	TRBV11-3	TRBJ2-2	TRBD1
TGTGCCAGCAGTGATCAGGGGACGCTTGCCTACGAGCAGTACTTC	CASSDQGTLAYEQYF	many	TRBV6-1	TRBJ2-7	-
TGTGCCAGCAGCTTTGGGCCGTCAGGGTGGAGCTCCTACGAGCAGTACTTC	CASSFGPSGWSSYEQYF	-	TRBV2	TRBJ2-7	-